One and the same sample provided the 27 T cell receptor beta chains below, sequenced in a study of read filtering for tumor transcriptome and immune sequencing. The library was built from roughly 400 ng RNA with molecular barcoded adaptors for alpha/delta and beta/gamma chains. TCRdb used MiXCR to reprocess the reads, holding one entry per CDR3 protein. This table has approximately 93,000 distinct CDR3 sequences, roughly 21% appearing once. Sequenced: a population of CD138-negative cells sorted from bone marrow. The receptors derive from a donor at least 40 years old with multiple myeloma.

This clonotype has more than one count but fewer than ten. V is TRBV28 and J is TRBJ2-4, with 8 bases aligning to TRBD2. V dropped 10 bases and J dropped 7; count of bases not matched to a gene: 12. This CDR3 is built from 14 residues. Germline CDR1 MDHEN, CDR2 SYDVKM. The CDR3 DNA sequence: TGTGCCACCCTTCGGCGGGGGGCGGGGAACATTCAGTACTTC. As protein: CATLRRGAGNIQYF.

This clonotype occurred many times. The V and J genes are TRBV28 and TRBJ1-1; D call uncertain. V was shortened by 5 bases and J by 10 bases, with 26 bases between the two germline ends. CDR1 and CDR2 from the germline V gene are MDHEN and SYDVKM. CDR3 length: 16 residues. CDR3 sequence reads: CASSRRPDGIRRGAFF. CDR3 in DNA: TGTGCCAGCAGTCGCCGACCGGACGGGATAAGGCGTGGAGCTTTCTTT.

In regard to this clonotype: A much more abundant neighbour one base away suggests this may be a read error. V gene TRBV7-9 combines with J gene TRBJ1-2, with D hard to call. CDR1 and CDR2 (germline): SEHNR, FQNEAQ (reference sequence). CDR3 length: 15 residues. The DNA for the CDR3 is TGTGCCAGCAGCCTCTTCCCCGACAATAACTATGGCTCCACCTTC. Translating it yields CASSLFPDNNYGSTF.

This clonotype was observed at least ten times. Here the CDR3 reads CASSYGTSSKEQYF. CDR3 bases: TGCGCCAGCAGCTATGGAACGTCATCGAAGGAGCAGTACTTC. V usage is TRBV5-1 and J usage is TRBJ2-7; D uncertain. This CDR3 has 14 residues. Germline V lookup: CDR1 SGHRS, CDR2 YFSETQ. V was clipped by 3 bases and J by 7 bases, with 17 bases between them.

This clonotype was observed a few times. This chain connects TRBV20-1 to TRBJ1-2; D unclear. This CDR3 is built from 11 residues. The ends were cut back, 6 bases at V and 8 bases at J, with 13 bases in the middle. Looked up from germline, CDR1 is DFQATT and CDR2 is SNEGSKA (reference sequence). CDR3: CSAWAPRGYTF. The CDR3 bases are TGCAGTGCCTGGGCCCCCAGAGGCTACACCTTC.

This clonotype was counted many times. The chain is built from TRBV2 and TRBJ1-1; the match to TRBD1 covers 11 bases. The CDR3 loop spans 14 amino acids. Germline values: CDR1 SNHLY, CDR2 FYNNEI. Unmatched junction bases numbered 4, after V lost 6 bases and J lost 4 bases. The CDR3 sequence: CASRGQGESTEAFF. The CDR3 DNA sequence: TGTGCCAGCAGGGGACAGGGGGAGAGCACTGAAGCTTTCTTT.

This clonotype occurred many times. This sequence joins TRBV12-5 and TRBJ2-3, with 7 bases identical to TRBD1. V lost 6 bases to trimming and J lost 2 bases; unmatched junction nucleotides: 5. Per germline, CDR1 LGHNT and CDR2 FRNRAP. CDR3 length equals 14 residues. CDR3 sequence (DNA): TGTGCTAGTGGCCGGGACAGCCACACAGATACGCAGTATTTT. It codes for CASGRDSHTDTQYF.

As concerns this clonotype: A read error may explain this, as a much larger clone is one base away. V gene TRBV7-2 combines with J gene TRBJ2-3; TRBD2 agrees at 14 bases. The CDR3 length is 15 residues. Unmatched junction bases numbered 1, after V lost 4 bases and J lost 4 bases. Germline CDR1 and CDR2: SGHTA and FQGNSA. Here the CDR3 reads CASSSGLAGADTQYF. CDR3 coding DNA: TGTGCCAGCAGCTCGGGACTAGCGGGGGCAGATACGCAGTATTTT.

This clonotype was counted at least ten times. The chain couples TRBV7-9 to TRBJ2-1; D gene ambiguous. Trimming cost V 0 bases and J 7 bases, with 4 bases left between them. The CDR3 runs 12 residues. Germline CDR1 SEHNR, CDR2 FQNEAQ (reference sequence). The CDR3 sequence: CASSLAVNEQFF. CDR3 bases: TGTGCCAGCAGCTTAGCGGTAAATGAGCAGTTCTTC.

This clonotype was seen at least ten times. The V gene is TRBV28, the J gene TRBJ2-2; D uncertain. V shed 4 bases and J shed 0 bases, with 9 bases lying between them. This CDR3 has 15 amino acids. CDR1 is MDHEN and CDR2 is SYDVKM in the germline V gene. In DNA form, the CDR3 reads TGTGCCAGCAGTTCCACCCCCTCGAACACCGGGGAGCTGTTTTTT. Translating it yields CASSSTPSNTGELFF.

This clonotype was recorded many times. V is TRBV7-6 and J is TRBJ2-5; TRBD2 agrees at 8 bases. Looked up from germline, CDR1 is SGHVS and CDR2 is FNYEAQ. The CDR3 spans 14 residues. Germline trimming cut 6 bases from V and 0 bases from J; bases unmatched to any gene: 3. CDR3 nucleotide sequence: TGTGCCAGCAGACGGACTAGCCACCAAGAGACCCAGTACTTC. This sequence encodes CASRRTSHQETQYF.

Written as DNA, the CDR3 is TGTGCCAACTCAGGGTCTAACACTGAAGCTTTCTTT. Residues: CANSGSNTEAFF. The chain uses TRBV28 and TRBJ1-1, with D maybe TRBD1 (5 bases). CDR3 length: 12 residues. V was clipped by 10 bases and J by 2 bases, with 11 bases between them. Per germline, CDR1 MDHEN and CDR2 SYDVKM.

This clonotype was detected many times. This chain uses TRBV28 with TRBJ1-1; no clear D. V was clipped by 3 bases and J by 1 base, with 9 bases between them. This CDR3 is built from 14 residues. Germline V gives CDR1 MDHEN, CDR2 SYDVKM. The CDR3 DNA follows: TGTGCCAGCAGTTTTAACGGAAGGAACACTGAAGCTTTCTTT. Translated: CASSFNGRNTEAFF.

A word on this clonotype: This may be a read error: a much more frequent sequence differs by one nucleotide. The genes are TRBV5-1 and TRBJ2-5; 8 nucleotides agree with TRBD1. The V gene's germline CDR1 is SGHRS and CDR2 YFSETQ. V lost 2 bases and J lost 7; bases outside the gene matches: 13. The CDR3 has 16 residues. The CDR3 nucleotides are TGCGCCAGCAGCTTCCTAGGACAGGGTGGAGGAGGGACCCAGTACTTC. As protein: CASSFLGQGGGGTQYF.

This clonotype was seen repeatedly, ten times or more. The chain links TRBV5-1 to TRBJ2-3; 10 bases line up with TRBD1. Germline values: CDR1 SGHRS, CDR2 YFSETQ. This CDR3 comprises 16 residues. Trimming at V came to 4 bases and at J to 3 bases, leaving 8 bases not matched to a gene. DNA for the CDR3: TGCGCCAGCAGCGGGGACAGGGGAGCTGGTACAGATACGCAGTATTTT. Its protein product is CASSGDRGAGTDTQYF.

This clonotype has a count of ten or more. The chain employs TRBV14 and TRBJ1-1; D perhaps matches TRBD1 (6 bases). The V and J ends lost 8 bases and 4 bases respectively, with 26 bases between them. The CDR3 contains 17 residues. Germline V CDR1 and CDR2: SGHDN, FVKESK. CDR3 sequence (DNA): TGTGCCAGCGGGTCGGGGGGCGCCGAACTGGCGGTCACTGAAGCTTTCTTT. Protein product: CASGSGGAELAVTEAFF.

This clonotype showed up many times. The chain recombines TRBV6-5 with TRBJ2-3; TRBD2 aligns across 9 bases. Germline lookup yields CDR1 MNHEY and CDR2 SVGAGI. This CDR3 spans 15 amino acids. With 0 bases clipped from V and 8 bases from J, the junction kept 6 bases outside the gene matches. DNA for the CDR3: TGTGCCAGCAGTTACTCGTCTAGCGGGGTGGTTACGCAGTATTTT. The encoded protein is CASSYSSSGVVTQYF.

This clonotype was seen only a few times. The V and J genes are TRBV19 and TRBJ2-3; D not resolved. Trimming left V 6 bases short and J 2 bases short, with 15 bases between. The germline gives CDR1 LNHDA, CDR2 SQIVND (reference sequence). The CDR3 contains 15 residues. The CDR3 protein is CASRSVRDNTDTQYF. DNA for the CDR3: TGTGCCAGTAGGAGCGTCCGAGACAACACAGATACGCAGTATTTT.

This clonotype was observed many times. This rearrangement joins TRBV7-3 to TRBJ1-1; weak D call: TRBD1 (5 bases). Germline loops: CDR1 SGHTA, CDR2 FQGTGA. Between the trimmed V and J ends, which lost 1 base and 3 bases, there was a span of 15 bases. The CDR3 runs to 16 residues. This CDR3 is CASSLRGPGWDTEAFF. CDR3 bases: TGTGCCAGCAGCTTAAGGGGCCCAGGTTGGGACACTGAAGCTTTCTTT.

This clonotype has ten or more counts. This chain joins TRBV5-1 and TRBJ2-3; a weak D match, TRBD2 (5 bases). CDR1 and CDR2 from the germline V gene are SGHRS and YFSETQ. This CDR3 spans 16 amino acids. Deletions cut 1 base from V and 5 bases from J, with 17 bases between. The CDR3 loop is CASSLRSFGDKDTQYF. As DNA, the CDR3 is TGCGCCAGCAGCTTGCGTTCTTTCGGGGATAAAGATACGCAGTATTTT.

Comment on this clonotype: A read error may produce the germline difference seen at one junction end. The chain combines TRBV5-1 with TRBJ1-6, with a tentative D call TRBD1 (6 bases). CDR1 and CDR2 from the germline V gene are SGHRS and YFSETQ. The CDR3 contains 16 residues. DNA for the CDR3: TGCGCCAGCAGCTTACAGGGCGAAATCTATAATTCACCCCTCCGCTTT. Protein sequence: CASSLQGEIYNSPLRF.

This clonotype has at least ten counts. V usage is TRBV11-2 and J usage is TRBJ2-3; 8 bases are shared with TRBD2. CDR1 SGHAT and CDR2 FQNNGV come from the germline V gene. Losses at the gene ends were 2 bases for V and 4 bases for J; bases not matched to a gene: 5. The CDR3 runs 15 residues. The CDR3 bases are TGTGCCAGCAGCTTACGGGGGGGCAGGTCAGATACGCAGTATTTT. Its protein product is CASSLRGGRSDTQYF.

To note about this clonotype: This may arise from a read error, as a much more abundant clone is one base away. This chain connects TRBV6-6 to TRBJ2-3; maybe TRBD2 (5 bases). Germline values: CDR1 MNHNY, CDR2 SVGAGI (reference sequence). CDR3 length: 16 residues. The CDR3 nucleotides read TGTACCAGCAGTTCCTCACTAGAGTGGGGCACAGATACGCAGTATTTT. Encoded protein: CTSSSSLEWGTDTQYF.

This clonotype was counted at least ten times. This chain joins TRBV6-4 and TRBJ1-6; D perhaps matches TRBD1 (5 bases). V lost 6 bases and J lost 7, with 16 bases in between. Germline V CDR1 and CDR2: MRHNA, SNTAGT. The CDR3 runs to 15 residues. DNA of the CDR3: TGTGCCAGCAGGGCTTTCGGGACTACAAATTCACCCCTCCACTTT. Amino acid sequence: CASRAFGTTNSPLHF.

This clonotype showed up many times. The genes are TRBV5-1 and TRBJ2-1; TRBD2 aligns across 9 bases. The CDR3 totals 14 residues. The V segment lost 7 bases and the J segment 4 bases; nucleotides outside the gene matches: 6. The germline gives CDR1 SGHRS, CDR2 YFSETQ. CDR3 residues: CASYLAGRYNEQFF. As DNA, the CDR3 is TGCGCCAGCTATCTAGCGGGGAGATACAATGAGCAGTTCTTC.

J is TRBJ1-5 and V is TRBV2, with a possible D match to TRBD1 (6 bases). CDR1 and CDR2 from the germline V gene are SNHLY and FYNNEI. The germline V and J ends were trimmed by 8 bases and 6 bases, with 17 bases remaining between them. CDR3 size: 14 residues. This chain's CDR3 is CASCRGAGGQPQHF. For the CDR3, the DNA is TGTGCCAGCTGCCGGGGGGCCGGGGGTCAGCCCCAGCATTTT.

This clonotype was observed many times. The chain couples TRBV29-1 to TRBJ2-1; 9 bases are shared with TRBD2. Germline V gene lookup returns CDR1 SQVTM and CDR2 ANQGSEA. The CDR3 is 13 residues long. Unmatched junction bases numbered 8, after V lost 7 bases and J lost 7 bases. CDR3 nucleotide sequence: TGCAGCGCGGCGCGGGGGGGCTTAAATGAGCAGTTCTTC. It specifies CSAARGGLNEQFF.